A single sample is the source of the 9 T cell receptor beta chains below, sequenced in a study of cytomegalovirus exposure and HLA in healthy donors (dated by TCRdb to about 2017). The receptor library was made with the immunoSEQ multiplex PCR assay. A mixture of 60 forward primers for TCR Vbeta segments and 13 reverse primers for TCR Jbeta segments was used in the multiplex PCR. Sourced from immuneACCESS, this table was stored by TCRdb with only in-frame sequences that have V and J called. A share of the clones is absent; for the studies checked, an unresolved V gene accounts for under half, and the remainder has no known explanation. The sample has about 140,000 clones on record, just under 80% of them singletons. Roughly 2% of the sample rests with the top ten. Sample: PBMCs. The receptor set was obtained from a man aged 25-40 years in good health and CMV-seronegative.

This chain connects TRBV7-6 to TRBJ2-5; D is perhaps TRBD1 (5 bases). V lost 7 bases and J 3 bases, leaving 21 bases between the germline ends. CDR3 length: 16 amino acids. Germline V CDR1 and CDR2: SGHVS, FNYEAQ. In DNA, the CDR3 is TGTGCCAGCACCAGAACAGGCGCAAACACTAAAGAGACCCAGTACTTC. As protein: CASTRTGANTKETQYF.

This sequence joins TRBV6-1 and TRBJ1-5; TRBD1 is a possible D gene (6 bases). V was clipped by 8 bases and J by 6 bases, with 20 bases between them. Germline V CDR1 and CDR2: MNHNS, SASEGT. The CDR3 has 15 residues. As DNA, the CDR3 is TGTGCCAGCTTCGAGGGGGGGGCGGAGGGTCAGCCCCAGCATTTT. Protein sequence: CASFEGGAEGQPQHF.

This clone was found a few times. The chain carries TRBV5-1 and TRBJ1-4, with D maybe TRBD1 (5 bases). Trimming took off 0 bases at V and 4 bases at J, with 10 bases between the two ends. The CDR3 extends over 15 amino acids. CDR1 is SGHRS, CDR2 YFSETQ, per germline. The DNA for the CDR3 is TGCGCCAGCAGCTTGGCCGGGGGAGGTAATGAAAAACTGTTTTTT. Protein sequence: CASSLAGGGNEKLFF.

On this clone: A junction boundary mismatches the germline segment, possibly from a read error. This chain uses TRBV15 with TRBJ1-2, with D maybe TRBD1 (6 bases). The length of the CDR3 is 13 residues. Germline CDR1 and CDR2: LNHNV and YYDKDF (reference sequence). The CDR3 reads CATSADSNYGYPF. CDR3 DNA: TGTGCCACCAGCGCGGACAGTAACTATGGCTACCCCTTC.

The chain recombines TRBV7-2 with TRBJ2-3; 14 bases map to TRBD2. The V segment lost 9 bases and the J segment 6 bases; nucleotides outside the gene matches: 5. Looked up from germline, CDR1 is SGHTA and CDR2 is FQGNSA. The CDR3 has 14 amino acids. The CDR3 is CASGTSGGEDTQYF. The CDR3 coding sequence is TGTGCCAGTGGGACTAGCGGGGGTGAGGATACGCAGTATTTT. The full variable domain, rest sourced from reference TRBV7-2 and TRBJ2-3, is GAGVSQSPSNKVTEKGKDVELRCDPISGHTALYWYRQSLGQGLEFLIYFQGNSAPDKSGLPSDRFSAERTGGSVSTLTIQRTQQEDSAVYLCASGTSGGEDTQYFGPGTRLTVL.

The chain couples TRBV6-5 to TRBJ2-7; D not certain. The CDR3 sequence is 14 residues long. In germline, CDR1 is MNHEY, CDR2 SVGAGI. Trimming removed 0 bases from V and 9 bases from J, with 15 bases in between. The CDR3 DNA is TGTGCCAGCAGTTACTCGTTACCAAGCGATCGGCAGTACTTC. Its protein is CASSYSLPSDRQYF.

This chain joins TRBV6-1 and TRBJ1-2, with D possibly matching TRBD1 (6 bases). Trimming took off 8 bases at V and 1 base at J, with 14 bases between the two ends. Germline CDR1 reads MNHNS; CDR2 reads SASEGT. There are 14 residues in the CDR3. The CDR3 DNA follows: TGTGCCAGCTTTTCCGGACAGCGTAACTATGGCTACACCTTC. Its translation is CASFSGQRNYGYTF.

The rearrangement links TRBV11-2 to TRBJ2-5, with 11 bases aligning to TRBD2. This CDR3 is built from 18 residues. Unmatched junction bases numbered 11, after V lost 5 bases and J lost 0 bases. CDR1 is SGHAT, CDR2 FQNNGV, per germline. CDR3 amino acids: CASSLGSSGGAYQETQYF. The CDR3 DNA follows: TGTGCCAGCAGCCTAGGGAGTAGCGGGGGGGCGTACCAAGAGACCCAGTACTTC.

This chain connects TRBV7-9 to TRBJ2-1; D remains unclear. The CDR3 totals 12 residues. V was trimmed by 7 bases and J by 5 bases, leaving 9 bases between them. Looked up from germline, CDR1 is SEHNR and CDR2 is FQNEAQ (reference sequence). This CDR3 is CASTGLHNEQFF. CDR3 DNA sequence: TGTGCCAGCACTGGTCTACACAATGAGCAGTTCTTC.